One sample yielded the 26 T cell receptor beta chains listed below, sequenced in a study of regulatory T cells in long-lasting Graves disease. Time point defined: newly diagnosed GD, antithyroid drugs for less than 3 months. Extracted RNA from PBMCs served as the source of the TCR library. Assembly of TCR beta libraries relied on iRepertoire HTBI primers together with Arm-PCR of CDR3 regions. MiXCR, run by TCRdb on the multiplex PCR reads, gives a single entry per CDR3 protein. The sample lists approximately 400,000 distinct CDR3 sequences, 15% to 17% occurring once. The specimen comprised peripheral blood mononuclear cells (PBMCs), sampled at new diagnosis, from a patient treated with antithyroid drugs. The source of these receptors is a female donor with Graves disease.

For this clonotype: A read error may explain this, as a much larger clone is one base away. The CDR3 DNA sequence: TGTGCCAGCAGCTTGGACCCCGACTATGGCTACACCTTC. Its translation is CASSLDPDYGYTF. The chain carries TRBV5-4 and TRBJ1-2; D unclear. This CDR3 comprises 13 residues. Germline CDR1 reads SGHNT; CDR2 reads YYREEE (reference sequence). With 0 bases removed from V and 3 bases from J, the gap between germline ends came to 6 bases.

This clonotype was observed many times. The chain combines TRBV20-1 with TRBJ2-3, with 7 positions matching TRBD2. Germline CDR1 is DFQATT and CDR2 is SNEGSKA (reference sequence). The CDR3 has 16 residues. Germline trimming cut 4 bases from V and 2 bases from J; bases unmatched to any gene: 12. CDR3 sequence: CSATDARAGSTDTQYF. In nucleotides, the CDR3 is TGCAGTGCTACCGACGCACGAGCGGGGTCCACAGATACGCAGTATTTT.

This clonotype was detected many times. J is TRBJ1-2 and V is TRBV29-1; D unclear. The germline V gene encodes CDR1 SQVTM and CDR2 ANQGSEA. Trimming took off 3 bases at V and 4 bases at J, with 9 bases between the two ends. This CDR3 has 12 amino acids. This chain's CDR3 is CSVDLDSYGYTF. CDR3 DNA sequence: TGCAGCGTTGATCTAGACTCCTATGGCTACACCTTC.

This clonotype was seen ten or more times. The chain couples TRBV12-3 or TRBV12-4 to TRBJ1-1, with D tentatively TRBD1 (6 bases). This CDR3 region has 14 residues. Deletions cut 7 bases from V and 4 bases from J, with 16 bases between. As DNA, the CDR3 is TGTGCCAGCACCGGAAGACAGGTCTCCACTGAAGCTTTCTTT. This translates into CASTGRQVSTEAFF.

A note on this clonotype: This could be a read error, since a much larger clone is one nucleotide away. The rearrangement joins TRBV6-2 or TRBV6-3 to TRBJ1-1; maybe TRBD1 (6 bases). The CDR3 length is 13 residues. Germline V gene sequence: CDR1 MNHEY, CDR2 SVGEGT. Between the trimmed V and J ends, which lost 5 bases and 11 bases, there was a span of 18 bases. The CDR3 coding sequence is TGTGCCAGCAGTGAGGAGGGGGGACTCCACGCTTTCTTT. This encodes CASSEEGGLHAFF.

This clonotype has at least ten counts. For the CDR3, the DNA is TGTGCCACCTACGGCATGAAACTGTTTTTT. Its protein is CATYGMKLFF. J is TRBJ1-4 and V is TRBV28; D unclear. The CDR3 has 10 amino acids. V was shortened by 10 bases and J by 11 bases, with 11 bases between the two germline ends. The germline V gene has CDR1 MDHEN and CDR2 SYDVKM.

This clonotype came up a few times. The CDR3 region is CASSLNPYSSDTQYF. CDR3 nucleotide sequence: TGTGCCAGCAGCCTAAACCCATACAGCTCAGATACGCAGTATTTT. The gene calls are TRBV7-9 and TRBJ2-3, with D unclear. V dropped 5 bases and J dropped 4 bases, with 16 bases sitting between them. The V gene's germline CDR1 is SEHNR and CDR2 FQNEAQ (reference sequence). There are 15 residues in the CDR3.

This clonotype was picked up a small number of times. This chain connects TRBV5-1 to TRBJ2-1; a possible D gene is TRBD2 (6 bases). Germline CDR1 and CDR2: SGHRS and YFSETQ. The CDR3 is made up of 16 amino acids. Deletions cut 1 base from V and 5 bases from J, with 16 bases between. The CDR3 DNA is TGCGCCAGCAGCTTGTCGGGGGTGGGCGATAACAATGAGCAGTTCTTC. Its protein is CASSLSGVGDNNEQFF.

This clonotype was picked up many times. The V call is TRBV13, the J call TRBJ1-1, with D unresolved. The V gene's germline CDR1 is PRHDT and CDR2 FYEKMQ (reference sequence). The ends were cut back, 5 bases at V and 0 bases at J, with 13 bases in the middle. The CDR3 is 15 residues long. The chain's CDR3 is CASSLAGPMNTEAFF. Here the CDR3 DNA reads TGTGCCAGCAGCCTCGCCGGGCCCATGAACACTGAAGCTTTCTTT. The full variable domain, with the rest looked up from reference TRBV13 and TRBJ1-1, is AAGVIQSPRHLIKEKRETATLKCYPIPRHDTVYWYQQGPGQDPQFLISFYEKMQSDKGSIPDRFSAQQFSDYHSELNMSSLELGDSALYFCASSLAGPMNTEAFFGQGTRLTVV.

Concerning this clonotype itself: It may be a read error: a sequence one base away is much more abundant. V usage is TRBV27 and J usage is TRBJ2-1; TRBD2 matches 8 bases. V was clipped by 6 bases and J by 4 bases; unmatched bases: 5. The V gene's germline CDR1 is MNHEY and CDR2 SMNVEV (reference sequence). This CDR3 is built from 14 residues. Here the CDR3 reads CASRGLVGYNEQFF. The CDR3 DNA is TGTGCCAGCAGGGGACTAGTGGGGTACAATGAGCAGTTCTTC.

This clonotype was counted many times. The V gene is TRBV2, the J gene TRBJ2-7, with 12 nucleotides matching TRBD2. The germline gives CDR1 SNHLY, CDR2 FYNNEI. J was trimmed by 3 bases and V by 10 bases; bases with no gene match: 7. There are 14 residues in the CDR3. Here the CDR3 DNA reads TGTGCCATACAAATGACTAGCGGGAGCTACGAGCAGTACTTC. Protein product: CAIQMTSGSYEQYF.

This clonotype has ten or more counts. The J gene is TRBJ2-3, the V gene TRBV5-1; 7 positions match TRBD1. J was trimmed by 0 bases and V by 4 bases; bases with no gene match: 8. The CDR3 totals 16 residues. In germline, CDR1 is SGHRS, CDR2 YFSETQ. The CDR3 DNA sequence: TGCGCCAGCAGCCTCGGGACAGACGGGAGCACAGATACGCAGTATTTT. This encodes CASSLGTDGSTDTQYF.

The rearrangement joins TRBV20-1 to TRBJ2-1; 12 bases line up with TRBD2. J gave up 7 bases and V 0 bases, and 13 bases lay outside the gene matches. The germline V gene encodes CDR1 DFQATT and CDR2 SNEGSKA (reference sequence). This CDR3 contains 18 residues. CDR3 nucleotide sequence: TGCAGTGCTAGAGACCCTGGACTAGCGGGACGGTATTCGAATGAGCAGTTCTTC. As protein: CSARDPGLAGRYSNEQFF.

This clonotype came up many times. This chain connects TRBV30 to TRBJ2-1; D gene ambiguous. The CDR3 is 11 residues long. V was trimmed by 2 bases and J by 6 bases, leaving 5 bases between them. Germline CDR1 and CDR2: GTSNPN and SVGIG (reference sequence). For the CDR3, the DNA is TGTGCCTGGAGTCCGCTCAATGAGCAGTTCTTC. This encodes CAWSPLNEQFF.

The chain carries TRBV5-1 and TRBJ1-1; D not resolved. V lost 3 bases and J 9 bases, leaving 6 bases between the germline ends. The CDR3 sequence is 10 residues long. Germline-derived CDR1 and CDR2 are SGHRS and YFSETQ. The CDR3: CASSSWKAFF. CDR3 in DNA: TGCGCCAGCAGCTCGTGGAAAGCTTTCTTT.

This clonotype occurred a few times. The chain couples TRBV2 to TRBJ2-5; D unresolved. The CDR3 sequence is 14 residues long. Trimming cost V 1 base and J 3 bases, with 9 bases left between them. Germline-derived CDR1 and CDR2 are SNHLY and FYNNEI. The CDR3 DNA follows: TGTGCCAGCAGTGAAGACAGAACCAAAGAGACCCAGTACTTC. Its protein is CASSEDRTKETQYF.

Regarding this clonotype: A clone one base away is much larger, so this may be a read error. The rearrangement uses TRBV11-1 and TRBJ1-4, with 8 bases that match TRBD1. Per the germline V gene, CDR1 is SGHAT and CDR2 is FQDESV (reference sequence). The CDR3 consists of 16 residues. CDR3 protein: CASSPASGGTNEKLLF. As DNA, the CDR3 is TGTGCCAGCAGCCCAGCATCAGGGGGCACAAATGAAAAACTGCTTTTT.

This clonotype was observed once. CDR3 DNA: TGTGCCAGCAGTTACGCCCCGCTCGGGGGTTCCCGGGGCACCGGGGAGCTGTTTTTT. It encodes CASSYAPLGGSRGTGELFF. V gene TRBV6-2 or TRBV6-3 combines with J gene TRBJ2-2; a weak D match, TRBD2 (6 bases). Trimming left V 2 bases short and J 4 bases short, with 23 bases between. The CDR3 spans 19 residues. Germline loops: CDR1 MNHEY, CDR2 SVGEGT.

With respect to this clonotype: This may be a read error, as it is one base from a much larger clone. The CDR3 sequence: CANSEARLANTGELFF. CDR3 nucleotides: TGTGCCAACAGTGAAGCACGCCTCGCGAACACCGGGGAGCTGTTTTTT. The V call is TRBV2, the J call TRBJ2-2; D unclear. The CDR3 is 16 amino acids. Germline V lookup: CDR1 SNHLY, CDR2 FYNNEI.

This clonotype has ten or more counts. This sequence joins TRBV20-1 and TRBJ1-1; D uncertain. Germline assignment: CDR1 DFQATT and CDR2 SNEGSKA (reference sequence). Trimming took off 6 bases at V and 0 bases at J, with 14 bases between the two ends. The CDR3 extends over 14 amino acids. The CDR3 DNA follows: TGCAGTGCCGTGCTACCCCCCCTGAACACTGAAGCTTTCTTT. Encoded protein: CSAVLPPLNTEAFF.

The sample holds many counts of this clonotype. The rearrangement links TRBV6-2 or TRBV6-3 to TRBJ2-3; 7 bases fit TRBD1. Germline loops: CDR1 MNHEY, CDR2 SVGEGT. V lost 2 bases and J lost 1; bases outside the gene matches: 12. CDR3 size: 18 residues. CDR3 sequence reads: CASSYQGVTGFGTDTQYF. The CDR3 coding sequence is TGTGCCAGCAGTTACCAGGGGGTGACAGGGTTTGGCACAGATACGCAGTATTTT.

This clonotype came up many times. This chain connects TRBV6-5 to TRBJ1-5, with D possibly being TRBD1 (6 bases). Germline CDR1 and CDR2: MNHEY and SVGAGI. The CDR3 sequence is 17 residues long. V lost 1 base to trimming and J lost 0 bases, with 13 bases between them. CDR3: CASSYWTAGYSNQPQHF. The CDR3 DNA sequence: TGTGCCAGCAGTTACTGGACAGCAGGATATAGCAATCAGCCCCAGCATTTT.

This clonotype was observed at least ten times. The chain links TRBV18 to TRBJ2-5, with D unresolved. The CDR3 is 12 amino acids. V was trimmed by 1 base and J by 4 bases, leaving 4 bases between them. The germline V gene has CDR1 KGHSH and CDR2 LQKENI. In nucleotides, the CDR3 is TGTGCCAGCTCACCACAGGCAGAGACCCAGTACTTC. Its protein is CASSPQAETQYF.

The chain recombines TRBV5-6 with TRBJ1-2, with a tentative D call TRBD1 (5 bases). Trimming took off 4 bases at V and 4 bases at J, with 17 bases between the two ends. Looked up from germline, CDR1 is SGHDT and CDR2 is YYEEEE. CDR3 length: 15 amino acids. CDR3 in DNA: TGTGCCAGCAGCCCGCCTGACAACAGGTTCTATGGCTACACCTTC. This codes for CASSPPDNRFYGYTF. Looking up the rest from reference TRBV5-6 and TRBJ1-2 gives the full variable domain: DAGVTQSPTHLIKTRGQQVTLRCSPKSGHDTVSWYQQALGQGPQFIFQYYEEEERQRGNFPDRFSGHQFPNYSSELNVNALLLGDSALYLCASSPPDNRFYGYTFGSGTRLTVV.

This clonotype was seen many times. The V gene is TRBV27, the J gene TRBJ2-1; 10 bases align to TRBD1. The length of the CDR3 is 16 residues. From germline, CDR1 is MNHEY and CDR2 SMNVEV (reference sequence). The J segment lost 7 bases and the V segment lost 6 bases, leaving 12 bases of the junction unmatched. For the CDR3, the DNA is TGTGCCAGCAGCCGAGACGGGACAGGGGTTAAAAATGAGCAGTTCTTC. Translated: CASSRDGTGVKNEQFF.

This clonotype was counted many times. The chain employs TRBV7-8 and TRBJ1-5, with TRBD1 matching over 7 bases. In germline, CDR1 is SGHVS, CDR2 FQNEAQ. Unmatched junction bases numbered 9, after V lost 1 base and J lost 9 bases. The CDR3 consists of 15 residues. The CDR3 is CASSLEGTVERPQHF. The CDR3 nucleotides read TGTGCCAGCAGCTTAGAAGGGACAGTCGAGCGGCCCCAGCATTTT.